This T cell receptor beta chain was recovered during a study of pediatric ulcerative colitis. General study results and limits: Substantially fewer templates came from a couple of patients' blood samples. A couple of rectal clonotypes were found only in ulcerative colitis patients, all of them. Blood-rectal clonal overlap within each person was significantly higher in ulcerative colitis patients than controls. In rectum, acute severe colitis had expanded clones and less diversity.

Profiling relied on immunoSEQ multiplex PCR, and the TCRdb table lists in-frame clones only, not all of them. This table has about 32,000 clones, roughly four fifths appearing once. There are 14 residues in the CDR3. Germline CDR1 and CDR2: SGDLS and YYNGEE. Trimming stripped 3 bases from V and 6 bases from J, with 13 bases between. A remark on this clone: What it recognizes is unknown.

What was sequenced was blood. V and J are TRBV9 and TRBJ2-1; D unresolved. The origin of this receptor is a boy under 18 with severe ulcerative colitis. CDR3 DNA sequence: TGTGCCAGCAGCGCTTTACAGAGCCCCAATGAGCAGTTCTTC. This sequence encodes CASSALQSPNEQFF.